The 12 T cell receptor beta chains reported below all come from one sample, sequenced in a study of shared clonotypes between healthy human individuals. Sequencing used immunoSEQ multiplex PCR; TCRdb keeps in-frame clones, though not all of them. The profile shows roughly 1,500,000 clones, around 98% of them singletons. Sequencing used naive CD4+ T cells sorted from blood. Sample subset: CD45RA+ positively selected. The receptors were gathered from a man aged 30 to 39 in good health.

This clone was recorded once. This chain uses TRBV5-4 with TRBJ1-1; TRBD1 matches 8 bases. From germline, CDR1 is SGHNT and CDR2 YYREEE (reference sequence). The trim removed 4 bases at V and 7 bases at J, leaving 12 bases unmatched. The CDR3 spans 15 residues. The CDR3 protein is CASSPWEAGGIEAFF. CDR3 DNA sequence: TGTGCCAGCAGCCCGTGGGAGGCAGGGGGCATTGAAGCTTTCTTT.

The chain carries TRBV7-9 and TRBJ2-2; 7 bases are shared with TRBD2. Germline assignment: CDR1 SEHNR and CDR2 FQNEAQ (reference sequence). The CDR3 length is 16 residues. V lost 5 bases, J lost 5 bases, and 11 bases stayed unmatched. This chain's CDR3 is CASSPGRIGRTGELFF. CDR3 nucleotide sequence: TGTGCCAGCAGCCCCGGGAGGATAGGGCGGACCGGGGAGCTGTTTTTT.

This chain uses TRBV28 with TRBJ2-5; TRBD1 aligns across 9 bases. Germline CDR1 MDHEN, CDR2 SYDVKM. With V trimmed by 5 bases and J by 4 bases, 8 bases remained unmatched. CDR3 length: 15 residues. CDR3 DNA: TGTGCCAGCAGTCCGAACAGGGGGCGGGGAGAGACCCAGTACTTC. As protein: CASSPNRGRGETQYF.

V is TRBV28 and J is TRBJ1-2; the match to TRBD1 covers 8 bases. After removal of 5 bases from V and 4 bases from J, the junction contained 3 bases not matched to a gene. Germline CDR1 reads MDHEN; CDR2 reads SYDVKM. This CDR3 has 13 residues. The CDR3 bases are TGTGCCAGCAGTGGACAGGGTGTCTATGGCTACACCTTC. Its protein is CASSGQGVYGYTF.

The chain employs TRBV7-4 and TRBJ2-4, with TRBD1 identical over 7 bases. The length of the CDR3 is 17 residues. V gave up 1 base and J gave up 0 bases; unmatched junction bases: 6. CDR1 SGHVT and CDR2 SQSDAQ come from the germline V gene. In DNA form, the CDR3 reads TGTGCCAGCAGCTTAGGGGGACAGAGGATAGCCAAAAACATTCAGTACTTC. This encodes CASSLGGQRIAKNIQYF.

The rearrangement uses TRBV28 and TRBJ1-5; possible D gene TRBD1, 5 bases. The V gene lost 5 bases and the J gene lost 5 bases, with 10 bases spanning the gap. Looked up from germline, CDR1 is MDHEN and CDR2 is SYDVKM. The CDR3 consists of 13 residues. CDR3 sequence: CASSIRGDQPQHF. The CDR3 DNA follows: TGTGCCAGCAGTATTAGGGGCGATCAGCCCCAGCATTTT.

The chain links TRBV28 to TRBJ2-2, with a tentative D call TRBD2 (6 bases). The CDR3 is made up of 18 amino acids. Per germline, CDR1 MDHEN and CDR2 SYDVKM. V lost 3 bases and J 6 bases, leaving 23 bases between the germline ends. In nucleotides, the CDR3 is TGTGCCAGCAGTTTGGGGGTGAAGGGACTCAGGGCGGCCGGGGAGCTGTTTTTT. This sequence encodes CASSLGVKGLRAAGELFF. The full variable domain, rest sourced from reference TRBV28 and TRBJ2-2, is DVKVTQSSRYLVKRTGEKVFLECVQDMDHENMFWYRQDPGLGLRLIYFSYDVKMKEKGDIPEGYSVSREKKERFSLILESASTNQTSMYLCASSLGVKGLRAAGELFFGEGSRLTVL.

The chain couples TRBV27 to TRBJ2-3; D unclear. CDR1 MNHEY and CDR2 SMNVEV come from the germline V gene (reference sequence). This CDR3 has 14 amino acids. Deletions cut 0 bases from V and 7 bases from J, with 11 bases between. CDR3 loop: CASSLSRTRHTQYF. CDR3 nucleotides: TGTGCCAGCAGTTTATCCCGGACGCGACATACGCAGTATTTT.

The rearrangement joins TRBV28 to TRBJ1-2; D is perhaps TRBD1 (5 bases). V lost 10 bases, J lost 4 bases, and 16 bases lay in between. Germline V gives CDR1 MDHEN, CDR2 SYDVKM. This CDR3 has 13 residues. The DNA of the CDR3 is TGTGCCATTTCCGACAGTCAACTCTATGGCTACACCTTC. Residues: CAISDSQLYGYTF.

In the case of this clone: Other DNA sequences in the sample encode the same CDR3. The chain links TRBV7-6 to TRBJ2-7; 11 bases match TRBD2. CDR1 SGHVS and CDR2 FNYEAQ come from the germline V gene. This CDR3 comprises 16 residues. V shed 3 bases and J 0 bases; nucleotides not matched to a gene: 4. As DNA, the CDR3 is TGTGCCAGCAGCTTGGGAGGACTAGCGGGCTCCTACGAGCAGTACTTC. Translating it yields CASSLGGLAGSYEQYF.

V and J are TRBV10-3 and TRBJ2-5, with 13 bases lining up with TRBD2. The V gene end was trimmed by 6 bases and the J gene end by 2 bases; junction bases not matched to a gene: 6. This CDR3 spans 16 amino acids. Germline CDR1 and CDR2: ENHRY and SYGVKD. CDR3 nucleotides: TGTGCCATCAGGTCCGGGACTAGCGGGACTCAAGAGACCCAGTACTTC. Protein product: CAIRSGTSGTQETQYF.

The chain carries TRBV2 and TRBJ1-4; D is unclear. This CDR3 is built from 12 residues. Germline V gene sequence: CDR1 SNHLY, CDR2 FYNNEI. V dropped 1 base and J dropped 8 bases, with 5 bases sitting between them. The CDR3 DNA reads as TGTGCCAGCAGTGAAGTGGGGGAAAAACTGTTTTTT. This sequence encodes CASSEVGEKLFF.